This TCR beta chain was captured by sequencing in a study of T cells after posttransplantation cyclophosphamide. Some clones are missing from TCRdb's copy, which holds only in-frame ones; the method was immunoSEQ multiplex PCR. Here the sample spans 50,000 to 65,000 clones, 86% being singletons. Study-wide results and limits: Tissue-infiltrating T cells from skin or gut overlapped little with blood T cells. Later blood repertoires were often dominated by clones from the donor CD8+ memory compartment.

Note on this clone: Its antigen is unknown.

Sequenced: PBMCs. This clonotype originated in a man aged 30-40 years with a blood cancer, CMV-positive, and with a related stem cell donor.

This CDR3 reads CAWSRGPRVYGYTF. CDR3 DNA: TGTGCCTGGAGTAGAGGCCCGAGGGTCTATGGCTACACCTTC. The V gene is TRBV30, the J gene TRBJ1-2; unclear D gene. With 2 bases removed from V and 4 bases from J, the gap between germline ends came to 14 bases. The germline gives CDR1 GTSNPN, CDR2 SVGIG (reference sequence). This CDR3 has 14 amino acids.